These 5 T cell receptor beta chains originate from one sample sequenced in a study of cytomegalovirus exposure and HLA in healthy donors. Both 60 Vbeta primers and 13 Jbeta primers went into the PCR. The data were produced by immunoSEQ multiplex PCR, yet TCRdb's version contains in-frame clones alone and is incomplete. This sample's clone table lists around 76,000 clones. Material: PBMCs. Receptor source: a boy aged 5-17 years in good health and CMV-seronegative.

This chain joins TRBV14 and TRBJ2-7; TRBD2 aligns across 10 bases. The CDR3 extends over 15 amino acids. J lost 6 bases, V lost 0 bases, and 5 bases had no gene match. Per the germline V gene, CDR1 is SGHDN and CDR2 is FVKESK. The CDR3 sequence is CASSQDSGGFREQYF. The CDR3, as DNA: TGTGCCAGCAGCCAAGATAGCGGGGGGTTCCGCGAGCAGTACTTC.

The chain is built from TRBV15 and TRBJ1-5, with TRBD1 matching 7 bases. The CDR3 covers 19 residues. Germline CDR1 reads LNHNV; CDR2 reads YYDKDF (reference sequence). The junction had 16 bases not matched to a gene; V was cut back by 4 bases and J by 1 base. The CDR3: CATSKTTGVVRGSNQPQHF. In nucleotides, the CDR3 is TGTGCCACCAGCAAGACTACAGGGGTAGTGAGGGGAAGCAATCAGCCCCAGCATTTT.

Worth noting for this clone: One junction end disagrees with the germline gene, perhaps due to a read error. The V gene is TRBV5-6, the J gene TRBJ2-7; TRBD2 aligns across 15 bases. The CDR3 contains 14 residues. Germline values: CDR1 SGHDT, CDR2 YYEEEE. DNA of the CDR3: TGTGCCAGCAGCTTGGGGACTAGCGGGAGGGCCGCTCACTTC. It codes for CASSLGTSGRAAHF.

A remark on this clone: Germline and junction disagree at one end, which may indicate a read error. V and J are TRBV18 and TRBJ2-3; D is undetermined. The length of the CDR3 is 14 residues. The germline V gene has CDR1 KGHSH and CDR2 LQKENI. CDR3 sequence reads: CASSSPSSTDKQYF. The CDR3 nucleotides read TGTGCCAGCTCATCTCCCAGCTCAACAGATAAGCAGTATTTT.

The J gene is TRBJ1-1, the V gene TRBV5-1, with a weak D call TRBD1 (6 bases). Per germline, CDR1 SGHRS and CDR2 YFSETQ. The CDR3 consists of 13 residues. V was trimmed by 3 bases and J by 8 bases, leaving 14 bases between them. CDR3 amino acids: CASSSFYGQEAFF. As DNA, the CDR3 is TGCGCCAGCAGCTCGTTCTACGGACAGGAAGCTTTCTTT.